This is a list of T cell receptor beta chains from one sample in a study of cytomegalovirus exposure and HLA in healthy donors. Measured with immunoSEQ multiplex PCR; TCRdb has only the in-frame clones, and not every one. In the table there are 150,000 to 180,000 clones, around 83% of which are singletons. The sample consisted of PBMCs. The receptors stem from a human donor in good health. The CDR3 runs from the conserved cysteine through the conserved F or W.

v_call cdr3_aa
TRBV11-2 CASSLRSGTGGSEQYF
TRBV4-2 CASSQVRTGEETQYF
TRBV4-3 CASSQDPYRGSLFF
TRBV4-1 CASSPDYLAKNIQYF
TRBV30 CAWTGTGSSYEQYF
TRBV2 CASSEQDYGYTF
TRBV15 CATSNRGGELFF
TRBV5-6 CASSPGQEGYGYTF
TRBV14 CASSQQGLLTAFF
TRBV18 CASSDIGTFNEKLFF
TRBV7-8 CASSLASLAGVEQFF
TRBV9 CASRSSDTEAFF
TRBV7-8 CASSTRTSGRKREQFF
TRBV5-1 CASSSERADTQYF
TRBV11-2 CASSPNTGKETQYF
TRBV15 CATSRKSNYGYTF
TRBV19 CASSTDRKVNYGYTF
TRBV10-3 CAISEQGPGYTF
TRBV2 CASRTLAEGPGQGQYF
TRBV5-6 CASRDEVDRRANYGYTF
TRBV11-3 CASSLGKTSRQYF
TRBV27 CASSLQGGNQPQHF
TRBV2 CASSLGGPITYEQYF
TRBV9 CASSVAPSGTGELFF
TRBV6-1 CASSDPGGWDTEAFF